This T cell receptor beta chain derives from a study of molecular identifiers for immune sequencing clone quantification. Preparation methods for the bulk TCR libraries were those previously described, with listed TCR primers. Each CDR3 protein is one row after TCRdb ran MiXCR on the PCR reads. The sample has more than 85,000 distinct CDR3 sequences; roughly 38% are singletons. Germline V CDR1 and CDR2: SGHTA, FQGNSA. The CDR3 is 15 residues long. Losses at the gene ends were 6 bases for V and 6 bases for J; bases not matched to a gene: 8. As to this clonotype: A much more abundant neighbour one base away suggests this may be a read error.

J is TRBJ2-1 and V is TRBV7-2; 10 nucleotides align to TRBD2. The specimen sequenced was naive CD8+ T cells from blood, with Jurkat cell RNA spiked in. Subset specified: FACS-sorted CD8+CD4-CCR7+CD45RA+ naive T cells. The TCR originated in a human donor in good health. Some libraries in this study had Jurkat cell RNA spiked in. CDR3 region: CASSWTSGAINEQFF. CDR3 bases: TGTGCCAGCAGTTGGACTAGCGGAGCGATCAATGAGCAGTTCTTC.